These 13 T cell receptor beta chains originate from one sample sequenced in a study of response to subunit inactivated influenza vaccine. TCRdb independently ran MiXCR on the RT-PCR reads; one entry per CDR3 protein. Among 750,000 to 850,000 distinct CDR3 sequences, roughly 18% were seen once, and the ten largest hold 9.5% to 13%. The sequencing used PBMCs from blood, collected 5 days after vaccination. These receptors came from a man aged 45 to 65 who received an inactivated influenza vaccine.

This clonotype was seen only a few times. This chain joins TRBV4-3 and TRBJ2-1; 10 bases agree with TRBD1. This CDR3 has 18 amino acids. Trimming at V came to 4 bases and at J to 7 bases, leaving 16 bases not matched to a gene. The germline V gene encodes CDR1 LGHNA and CDR2 YSLEER. The CDR3 is CASSPTPFGDRGLNEQFF. Written as DNA, the CDR3 is TGCGCCAGCAGCCCAACCCCTTTCGGGGACAGGGGTCTGAATGAGCAGTTCTTC.

J is TRBJ2-1 and V is TRBV5-1, with TRBD2 identical over 9 bases. V was pared by 0 bases and J by 5 bases, with 6 bases of the junction left unmatched. CDR1 is SGHRS, CDR2 YFSETQ, per germline. The CDR3 runs to 16 residues. The CDR3 DNA is TGCGCCAGCAGCTTGGGGGCTAGCGGGGCGCACAATGAGCAGTTCTTC. This codes for CASSLGASGAHNEQFF. Drawing the rest from reference TRBV5-1 and TRBJ2-1, the complete variable domain is KAGVTQTPRYLIKTRGQQVTLSCSPISGHRSVSWYQQTPGQGLQFLFEYFSETQRNKGNFPGRFSGRQFSNSRSEMNVSTLELGDSALYLCASSLGASGAHNEQFFGPGTRLTVL.

This clonotype was picked up a small number of times. This rearrangement joins TRBV7-3 to TRBJ2-1, with D possibly matching TRBD2 (5 bases). The CDR3 is 15 amino acids. From germline, CDR1 is SGHTA and CDR2 FQGTGA. Trimming removed 5 bases from V and 6 bases from J, with 17 bases in between. DNA of the CDR3: TGTGCCAGCAGCCTCAGTTTTTCTAGCCCCAATGAGCAGTTCTTC. It codes for CASSLSFSSPNEQFF. Full variable domain (outside the CDR3, taken from reference TRBV7-3 and TRBJ2-1): GAGVSQTPSNKVTEKGKYVELRCDPISGHTALYWYRQSLGQGPEFLIYFQGTGAADDSGLPNDRFFAVRPEGSVSTLKIQRTERGDSAVYLCASSLSFSSPNEQFFGPGTRLTVL.

Notes on this clonotype: No conserved phenylalanine or tryptophan is present at the end of the CDR3, so a read error is the likely explanation. V and J are TRBV29-1 and TRBJ2-5; D remains unclear. Trimming shortened V by 4 bases and J by 5 bases, and 14 bases separated the two germline ends. There are 13 residues in the CDR3. The germline gives CDR1 SQVTM, CDR2 ANQGSEA. The CDR3 DNA follows: TGCAGCGTTGGGGTGGCTACTCGGGAGACCCAGTACTTA. Its protein is CSVGVATRETQYL.

V is TRBV10-3 and J is TRBJ2-1, with 11 bases lining up with TRBD1. The ends lost 6 bases at V and 12 bases at J; junction bases unmatched: 13. Germline CDR1 and CDR2: ENHRY and SYGVKD. The CDR3 length is 15 residues. CDR3 sequence (DNA): TGTGCCATCAGCCGAAGGACAGGGGGCAAGGAGTGGCAGTTCTTC. Translated, it gives CAISRRTGGKEWQFF.

This clonotype was counted a few times. At one of its ends the junction is not consistent with the germline gene, which may arise from a read error. V usage is TRBV7-7 and J usage is TRBJ2-5, with 10 bases matching TRBD2. The CDR3 sequence is 16 residues long. Germline V gives CDR1 SSHAT, CDR2 FNYEAQ (reference sequence). CDR3 bases: TGTGCTAGCAGCCCAAAGATAGCGGGGGGCCAAGAGACCCAGTACTTC. Protein sequence: CASSPKIAGGQETQYF.

This clonotype has a handful of counts. The chain uses TRBV27 and TRBJ2-7, with TRBD1 as a possible D gene (7 bases). The CDR3 loop spans 16 amino acids. V was clipped by 6 bases and J by 3 bases, with 21 bases between them. The V gene's germline CDR1 is MNHEY and CDR2 SMNVEV (reference sequence). CDR3 DNA sequence: TGTGCCAGCAGGCCGGGGGTAGGGGGCTTTATCTACGAGCAGTACTTC. Its protein product is CASRPGVGGFIYEQYF.

V and J are TRBV6-1 and TRBJ1-4, with D possibly being TRBD1 (5 bases). V lost 6 bases and J lost 7, with 18 bases in between. The CDR3 runs 15 residues. The germline CDR1 and CDR2 sequences are MNHNS and SASEGT. The CDR3 here is CASSPRVLRGEKLFF. CDR3 in DNA: TGTGCCAGCAGCCCCAGGGTCCTGAGGGGTGAAAAACTGTTTTTT.

Ten or more counts support this clonotype. The chain couples TRBV7-2 to TRBJ2-7; 9 bases match TRBD2. In germline, CDR1 is SGHTA, CDR2 FQGNSA. There are 15 residues in the CDR3. Losses at the gene ends were 5 bases for V and 3 bases for J; bases not matched to a gene: 8. CDR3 residues: CASSLVAGAIYEQYF. DNA for the CDR3: TGTGCCAGCAGCCTAGTAGCGGGAGCGATCTACGAGCAGTACTTC.

This clonotype turned up a few times. The V gene is TRBV12-3 or TRBV12-4, the J gene TRBJ1-4; D might be TRBD1 (6 bases). Trimming cost V 5 bases and J 12 bases, with 10 bases left between them. CDR3 length equals 11 residues. CDR3 sequence reads: CASSMPGELFF. The CDR3 DNA sequence: TGTGCCAGCAGTATGCCAGGGGAACTGTTTTTT.

In this sample, this clonotype turned up a few times. V and J are TRBV5-1 and TRBJ1-1; D possibly corresponds to TRBD1 (5 bases). The germline V gene encodes CDR1 SGHRS and CDR2 YFSETQ. The CDR3 is made up of 12 amino acids. V was pared by 4 bases and J by 8 bases, with 12 bases between. CDR3 sequence: CASSGTGPEAFF. The DNA for the CDR3 is TGCGCCAGCAGCGGAACAGGTCCGGAAGCTTTCTTT.

This chain uses TRBV4-3 with TRBJ2-7; maybe TRBD1 (6 bases). CDR3 length equals 14 residues. Trimming stripped 2 bases from V and 0 bases from J, with 8 bases between. Germline CDR1 reads LGHNA; CDR2 reads YSLEER. This CDR3 is CASSQRTASYEQYF. The CDR3 nucleotides read TGCGCCAGCAGCCAACGGACAGCCTCCTACGAGCAGTACTTC.

This clonotype was observed many times. The chain couples TRBV12-3 or TRBV12-4 to TRBJ1-2; 7 nucleotides agree with TRBD1. V lost 4 bases, J lost 4 bases, and 3 bases stayed unmatched. The CDR3 loop spans 13 amino acids. CDR3 in DNA: TGTGCCAGCAGTTCGACAGGGCTCTATGGCTACACCTTC. Translating it yields CASSSTGLYGYTF.